A selection of T cell receptor beta chains follows, all from one sample in a study of CD8 T cells in ankylosing spondylitis. TCRdb re-derived calls from the 5' RACE reads in MiXCR, one entry per CDR3 protein. The repertoire consists of 100,000 to 150,000 distinct CDR3 sequences, with around 13% occurring once and the leading ten covering under 3%. Sequences were obtained from blood, either unsorted or a sorted T cell fraction (not recorded which). These receptors were obtained from a female donor with ankylosing spondylitis or in good health (not recorded which). CDR3s include the opening cysteine and the closing phenylalanine or tryptophan. D genes are given only for firm matches. Not all rows give a size; the values are once, few, many and, for expanded clones, a class.

j_call | clone_size | v_call | d_call | cdr3_aa | cdr3_nt
TRBJ2-6 | few | TRBV18 | - | CASSPRESGTGANVLTF | TGTGCCAGCTCACCACGAGAGTCAGGGACTGGGGCCAACGTCCTGACTTTC
TRBJ2-3 | many | TRBV6-5 | - | CASSYSLLFGGQGADTQYF | TGTGCCAGCAGTTACTCCCTACTCTTCGGGGGGCAGGGCGCAGATACGCAGTATTTT
TRBJ2-1 | many | TRBV7-9 | TRBD1 | CASSPRDRYNEQFF | TGTGCCAGCAGCCCGAGGGACAGGTACAATGAGCAGTTCTTC
TRBJ1-1 | many | TRBV10-3 | TRBD1 | CAITPRTGGTEAFF | TGTGCCATCACCCCCCGCACAGGGGGCACTGAAGCTTTCTTT
TRBJ2-1 | many | TRBV7-2 | TRBD1 | CASSLEGASGEQFF | TGTGCCAGCAGCTTAGAGGGGGCCTCCGGGGAGCAGTTCTTC
TRBJ2-1 | many | TRBV5-1 | TRBD2 | CASSLAGAGGFYNEQFF | TGCGCCAGCAGCTTGGCCGGGGCGGGGGGATTTTACAATGAGCAGTTCTTC
TRBJ2-7 | few | TRBV14 | TRBD2 | CASSQELPGLATYEQYF | TGTGCCAGCAGCCAAGAACTGCCGGGACTAGCGACCTACGAGCAGTACTTC
TRBJ2-5 | few | TRBV5-1 | - | CASSLGRTQETQYF | TGCGCCAGCAGCTTGGGGCGGACCCAAGAGACCCAGTACTTC
TRBJ1-2 | many | TRBV5-1 | TRBD1 | CASSLTTGVNGYTF | TGCGCCAGCAGCTTGACGACAGGGGTGAACGGCTACACCTTC
TRBJ2-1 | - | TRBV29-1 | - | CSVEGTPGTLNEQFF | TGCAGCGTTGAGGGGACCCCCGGGACCCTTAATGAGCAGTTCTTC
TRBJ2-5 | many | TRBV7-9 | - | CASTTSRGQQKETQYF | TGTGCCAGCACCACTTCGCGGGGTCAACAGAAAGAGACCCAGTACTTC
TRBJ1-5 | - | TRBV10-3 | TRBD1 | CAISESLGQGHSNQPQHF | TGTGCCATCAGTGAGTCCCTGGGACAGGGCCATAGCAATCAGCCCCAGCATTTT
TRBJ2-7 | many | TRBV12-3/TRBV12-4 | TRBD1 | CASKTTGGGEQYF | TGTGCCAGCAAAACGACAGGGGGCGGCGAGCAGTACTTC
TRBJ2-1 | - | TRBV5-4 | - | CASSLAETRPNNEQFF | TGTGCCAGCAGCTTGGCCGAGACTAGGCCAAACAATGAGCAGTTCTTC
TRBJ2-3 | many | TRBV15 | TRBD2 | CATSSRTSGGQDTQYF | TGTGCCACCAGCTCGCGGACTAGCGGGGGCCAGGATACGCAGTATTTT
TRBJ2-7 | many | TRBV5-1 | - | CASSSTGSIDEQYF | TGCGCCAGCAGCTCGACAGGTTCGATTGACGAGCAGTACTTC
TRBJ2-4 | many | TRBV20-1 | - | CSARNQGAKNIQYF | TGCAGTGCTAGAAACCAGGGGGCCAAAAACATTCAGTACTTC
TRBJ2-5 | few | TRBV7-7 | - | CASSYGPRETQYF | TGTGCTAGCAGCTATGGACCACGAGAGACCCAGTACTTC
TRBJ2-5 | few | TRBV18 | - | CASSPPIAETQYF | TGTGCCAGCTCACCACCGATCGCCGAGACCCAGTACTTC
TRBJ2-2 | many | TRBV6-5 | - | CASSYSLSSTGELFF | TGTGCCAGCAGTTACTCTTTATCGTCCACCGGGGAGCTGTTTTTT
TRBJ1-1 | many | TRBV10-3 | TRBD1 | CAISEPRDRAAFF | TGTGCCATCAGTGAGCCAAGAGACAGGGCGGCTTTCTTT
TRBJ2-5 | many | TRBV5-5 | TRBD2 | CASSLGLRLAGQETQYF | TGTGCCAGCAGCTTGGGCTTGAGACTAGCGGGACAAGAGACCCAGTACTTC
TRBJ2-7 | many | TRBV6-1 | - | CASTSPNEQYF | TGTGCCAGCACTTCTCCTAACGAGCAGTACTTC
TRBJ1-2 | - | TRBV30 | - | CAWRFTGAYGYTF | TGTGCCTGGAGGTTTACCGGCGCCTATGGCTACACCTTC
TRBJ1-2 | - | TRBV7-9 | - | CASSHTSPGQSYGYTF | TGTGCCAGCAGCCATACCTCACCTGGCCAGAGCTATGGCTACACCTTC
TRBJ2-5 | few | TRBV19 | TRBD1 | CASSMDGTGEETQYF | TGTGCCAGTAGTATGGACGGGACAGGCGAAGAGACCCAGTACTTC
TRBJ2-1 | few | TRBV20-1 | TRBD2 | CSALPAGGRAGEQFF | TGCAGTGCCCTCCCGGCAGGAGGGAGGGCCGGTGAGCAGTTCTTC
TRBJ1-2 | few | TRBV7-2 | - | CASSLDRSGQGYTF | TGTGCCAGCAGCTTAGATAGGTCAGGGCAAGGCTACACCTTC
TRBJ1-6 | many | TRBV25-1 | - | CASSEPGKNSPLHF | TGTGCCAGCAGTGAACCAGGGAAAAATTCACCCCTCCACTTT
TRBJ2-1 | - | TRBV6-5 | TRBD2 | CASSYSLAGGLYNEQFF | TGTGCCAGCAGTTACAGCCTAGCGGGGGGCCTTTACAATGAGCAGTTCTTC
TRBJ1-2 | many | TRBV6-4 | TRBD1 | CASRNGRGRVYGYTF | TGTGCCAGCAGGAACGGCAGGGGGCGGGTGTATGGCTACACCTTC
TRBJ2-7 | once | TRBV9 | TRBD2 | CASSVGGRDYGQYF | TGTGCCAGCAGCGTAGGAGGCAGGGACTACGGGCAGTACTTC
TRBJ2-1 | - | TRBV28 | TRBD2 | CASSQTSGGAREQFF | TGTGCCAGCAGTCAAACTAGCGGGGGGGCCAGAGAGCAGTTCTTC
TRBJ2-3 | few | TRBV29-1 | - | CSAGGPGQSADTQYF | TGCAGCGCGGGGGGGCCGGGACAGTCGGCAGATACGCAGTATTTT
TRBJ2-6 | - | TRBV6-5 | - | CASSYSQGSGANVLTF | TGTGCCAGCAGTTACTCCCAGGGCTCTGGGGCCAACGTCCTGACTTTC
TRBJ2-3 | few | TRBV10-3 | TRBD2 | CATSSTSGVDTQYF | TGTGCCACCTCGAGTACTAGCGGGGTTGATACGCAGTATTTT
TRBJ1-4 | many | TRBV7-9 | - | CASSLTGSTEKLFF | TGTGCCAGCAGCTTAACAGGAAGTACTGAAAAACTGTTTTTT
TRBJ1-1 | - | TRBV10-3 | - | CAISGTGNTEAFF | TGTGCCATCAGTGGCACGGGAAACACTGAAGCTTTCTTT
TRBJ1-1 | few | TRBV7-9 | - | CASSLEAGGHTEAFF | TGTGCCAGCAGCTTAGAAGCGGGCGGACACACTGAAGCTTTCTTT
TRBJ2-2 | many | TRBV11-2 | - | CASSLEGAGELFF | TGTGCCAGCAGCTTAGAGGGGGCCGGGGAGCTGTTTTTT
TRBJ2-1 | few | TRBV5-8 | - | CASSLPYRGEQFF | TGTGCCAGCAGTCTGCCATATCGTGGTGAGCAGTTCTTC
TRBJ2-5 | many | TRBV3-1 | - | CASSQVRSYQETQYF | TGTGCCAGCAGCCAAGTAAGGTCTTACCAAGAGACCCAGTACTTC
TRBJ2-2 | many | TRBV9 | TRBD2 | CASSVGTSGGDPELFF | TGTGCCAGCAGCGTAGGGACTAGCGGGGGGGACCCGGAGCTGTTTTTT
TRBJ2-1 | - | TRBV20-1 | - | CSARTSLSSYNEQFF | TGCAGTGCTAGAACTAGTTTGAGCTCCTACAATGAGCAGTTCTTC
TRBJ2-1 | many | TRBV29-1 | TRBD2 | CSVVYSSGVEQFF | TGCAGCGTTGTGTACTCTAGCGGGGTCGAGCAGTTCTTC
TRBJ2-3 | few | TRBV24-1 | TRBD2 | CATSDLSGGGFTDTQYF | TGTGCCACCAGTGATTTGTCGGGAGGAGGTTTCACAGATACGCAGTATTTT
TRBJ2-3 | - | TRBV6-6 | - | CASSPNLADTQYF | TGTGCCAGCAGCCCCAACCTGGCAGATACGCAGTATTTT
TRBJ2-1 | - | TRBV3-1 | TRBD2 | CASSKSGRGNEQFF | TGTGCCAGCAGCAAAAGCGGGAGGGGCAATGAGCAGTTCTTC
TRBJ1-1 | - | TRBV4-1 | - | CASSLVSVGGTEAFF | TGCGCCAGCAGCCTCGTATCGGTTGGGGGCACTGAAGCTTTCTTT
TRBJ1-6 | many | TRBV10-3 | - | CAISEASRVNSPLHF | TGTGCCATCAGTGAGGCGTCCCGAGTTAATTCACCCCTCCACTTT
TRBJ2-3 | few | TRBV5-1 | - | CASSKGDPTDTQYF | TGCGCCAGCAGTAAGGGCGATCCGACAGATACGCAGTATTTT